A single sample is the source of the 2 T cell receptor beta chains below, sequenced in a study of vaccination effects on CD4 cells after COVID-19. The antigens of these receptors remain unknown. Repertoires were generated with immunoSEQ multiplex PCR, while TCRdb's copy carries only in-frame clones and drops some. The top ten hold under 10% of the sample, which has nearly 45,000 clones, approximately 70% seen once. Around day 10 of culture, CD4+ T cells were separated out. The participants, recipients of two vaccine doses, got either BNT162b2 or mRNA-1273. The starting material was CD4+ T cells from PBMCs cultured without peptide, obtained after COVID-19 vaccination. All receptors derive from a human donor who received a COVID-19 vaccine.

The V gene is TRBV6-6, the J gene TRBJ2-3; TRBD2 matches at 11 bases. This CDR3 is 16 amino acids long. Germline V CDR1 and CDR2: MNHNY, SVGAGI (reference sequence). After removal of 5 bases from V and 3 bases from J, the junction contained 7 bases not matched to a gene. This CDR3 reads CASSPALAGVTDTQYF. The CDR3 nucleotides are TGTGCCAGCAGTCCCGCACTAGCGGGGGTGACAGATACGCAGTATTTT.

CDR3 DNA sequence: TGCAGCGTTGTTCAGGGGGGTTACACTGAAGCTTTCTTT. This codes for CSVVQGGYTEAFF. The V call is TRBV29-1, the J call TRBJ1-1, with 7 bases lining up with TRBD1. Losses at the gene ends were 4 bases for V and 3 bases for J; bases not matched to a gene: 5. The germline V gene encodes CDR1 SQVTM and CDR2 ANQGSEA. The CDR3 consists of 13 residues.